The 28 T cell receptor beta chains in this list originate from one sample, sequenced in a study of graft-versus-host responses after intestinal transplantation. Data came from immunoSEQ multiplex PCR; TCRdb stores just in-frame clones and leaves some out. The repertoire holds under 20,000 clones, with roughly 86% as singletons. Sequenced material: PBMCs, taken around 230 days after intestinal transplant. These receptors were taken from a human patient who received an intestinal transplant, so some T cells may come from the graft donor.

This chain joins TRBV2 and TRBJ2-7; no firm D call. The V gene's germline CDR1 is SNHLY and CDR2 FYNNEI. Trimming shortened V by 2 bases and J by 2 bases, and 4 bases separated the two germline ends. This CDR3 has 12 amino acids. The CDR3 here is CASSEYPYEQYF. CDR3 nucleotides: TGTGCCAGCAGTGAATACCCCTACGAGCAGTACTTC.

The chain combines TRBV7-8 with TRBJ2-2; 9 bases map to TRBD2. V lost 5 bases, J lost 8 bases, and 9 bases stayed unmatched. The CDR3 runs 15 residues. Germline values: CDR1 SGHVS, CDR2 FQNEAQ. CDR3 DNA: TGTGCCAGCAGCATCGGGACTAGCTGGTCTGGGGAGCTGTTTTTT. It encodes CASSIGTSWSGELFF.

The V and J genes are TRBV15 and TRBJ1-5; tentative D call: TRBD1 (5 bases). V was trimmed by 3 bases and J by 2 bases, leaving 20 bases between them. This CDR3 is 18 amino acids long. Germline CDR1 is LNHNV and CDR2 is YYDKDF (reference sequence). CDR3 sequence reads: CATSSPVGRAGRNQPQHF. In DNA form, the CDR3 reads TGTGCCACCAGCAGCCCCGTGGGACGGGCAGGGCGCAATCAGCCCCAGCATTTT.

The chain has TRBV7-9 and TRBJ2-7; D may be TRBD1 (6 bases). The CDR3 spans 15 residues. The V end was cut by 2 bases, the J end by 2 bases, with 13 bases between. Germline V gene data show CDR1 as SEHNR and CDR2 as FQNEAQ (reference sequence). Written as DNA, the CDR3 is TGTGCCAGCAGCTTAACCCCACAGGGTACCTACGAGCAGTACTTC. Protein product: CASSLTPQGTYEQYF.

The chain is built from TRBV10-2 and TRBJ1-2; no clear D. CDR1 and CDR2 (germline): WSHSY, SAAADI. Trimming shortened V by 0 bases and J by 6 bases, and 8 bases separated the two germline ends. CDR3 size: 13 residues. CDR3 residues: CASSESMLDGYTF. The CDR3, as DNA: TGCGCCAGCAGTGAGTCGATGTTGGATGGCTACACCTTC.

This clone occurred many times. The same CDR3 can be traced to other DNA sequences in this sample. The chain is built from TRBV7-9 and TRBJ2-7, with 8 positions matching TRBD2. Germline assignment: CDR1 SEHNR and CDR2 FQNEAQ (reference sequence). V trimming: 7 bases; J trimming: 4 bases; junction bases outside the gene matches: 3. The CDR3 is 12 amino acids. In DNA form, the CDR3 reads TGTGCCAGCACCGGGGGGGGGTACGAGCAGTACTTC. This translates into CASTGGGYEQYF.

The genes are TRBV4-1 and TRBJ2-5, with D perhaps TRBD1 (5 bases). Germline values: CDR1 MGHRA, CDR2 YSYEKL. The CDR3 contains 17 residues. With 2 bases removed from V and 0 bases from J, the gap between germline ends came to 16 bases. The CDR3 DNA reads TGCGCCAGCAGCCAATCCAGGCGTGGCAGGGACCAAGAGACCCAGTACTTC. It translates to CASSQSRRGRDQETQYF.

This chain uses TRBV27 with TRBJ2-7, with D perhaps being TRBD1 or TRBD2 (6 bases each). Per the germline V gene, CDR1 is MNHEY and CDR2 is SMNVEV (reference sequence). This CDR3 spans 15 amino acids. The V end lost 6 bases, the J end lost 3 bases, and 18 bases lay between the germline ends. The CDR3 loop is CASSPSDPTGYEQYF. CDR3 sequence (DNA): TGTGCCAGCAGCCCTAGCGATCCGACAGGCTACGAGCAGTACTTC.

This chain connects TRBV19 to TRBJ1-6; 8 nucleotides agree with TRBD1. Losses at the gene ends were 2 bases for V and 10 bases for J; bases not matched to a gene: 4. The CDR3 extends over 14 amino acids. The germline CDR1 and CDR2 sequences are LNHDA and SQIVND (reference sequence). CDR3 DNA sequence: TGTGCCAGTAGTATACAGGGGGCAGGATCACCCCTCCACTTT. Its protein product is CASSIQGAGSPLHF.

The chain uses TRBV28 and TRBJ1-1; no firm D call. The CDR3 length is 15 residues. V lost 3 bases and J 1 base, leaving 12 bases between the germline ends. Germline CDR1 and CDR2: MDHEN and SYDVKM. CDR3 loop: CASSLVGEGNTEAFF. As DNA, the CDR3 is TGTGCCAGCAGTTTGGTGGGTGAGGGGAACACTGAAGCTTTCTTT.

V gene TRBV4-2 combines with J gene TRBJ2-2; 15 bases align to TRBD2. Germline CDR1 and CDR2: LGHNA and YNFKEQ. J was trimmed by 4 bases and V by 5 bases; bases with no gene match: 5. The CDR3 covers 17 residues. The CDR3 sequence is CASSARTSGGVTGELFF. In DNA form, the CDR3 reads TGTGCCAGCAGCGCTCGGACTAGCGGGGGGGTCACCGGGGAGCTGTTTTTT.

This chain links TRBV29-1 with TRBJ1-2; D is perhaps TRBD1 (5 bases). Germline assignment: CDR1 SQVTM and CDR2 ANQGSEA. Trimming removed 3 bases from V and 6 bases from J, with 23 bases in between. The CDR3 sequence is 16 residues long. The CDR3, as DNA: TGCAGCGTTGAGGGTTTCGTGGGGGTCGCCTTTGATGGCTACACCTTC. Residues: CSVEGFVGVAFDGYTF.

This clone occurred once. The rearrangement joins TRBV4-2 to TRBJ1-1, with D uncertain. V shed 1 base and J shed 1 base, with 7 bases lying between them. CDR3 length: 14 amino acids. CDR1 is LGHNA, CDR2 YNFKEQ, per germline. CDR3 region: CASSQAKRNTEAFF. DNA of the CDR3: TGTGCCAGCAGCCAAGCAAAAAGGAACACTGAAGCTTTCTTT.

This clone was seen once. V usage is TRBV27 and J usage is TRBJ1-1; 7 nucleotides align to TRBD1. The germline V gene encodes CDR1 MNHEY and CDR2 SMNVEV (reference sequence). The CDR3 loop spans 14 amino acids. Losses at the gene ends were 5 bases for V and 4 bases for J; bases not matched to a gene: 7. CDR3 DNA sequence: TGTGCCAGCAGTGTACCAGGGGGGCTCACTGAAGCTTTCTTT. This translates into CASSVPGGLTEAFF.

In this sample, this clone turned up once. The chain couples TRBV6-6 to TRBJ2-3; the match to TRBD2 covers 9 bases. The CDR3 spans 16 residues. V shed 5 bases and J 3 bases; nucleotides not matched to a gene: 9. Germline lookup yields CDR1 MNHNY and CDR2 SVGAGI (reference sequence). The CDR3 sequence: CASSTATSGFTDTQYF. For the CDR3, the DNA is TGTGCCAGCAGTACCGCGACTAGCGGATTTACAGATACGCAGTATTTT.

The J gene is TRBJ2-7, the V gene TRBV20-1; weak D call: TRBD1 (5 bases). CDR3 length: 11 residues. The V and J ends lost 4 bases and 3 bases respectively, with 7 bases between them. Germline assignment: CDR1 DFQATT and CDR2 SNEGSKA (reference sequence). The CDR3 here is CSATGFYEQYF. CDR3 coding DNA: TGCAGTGCTACAGGGTTCTACGAGCAGTACTTC.

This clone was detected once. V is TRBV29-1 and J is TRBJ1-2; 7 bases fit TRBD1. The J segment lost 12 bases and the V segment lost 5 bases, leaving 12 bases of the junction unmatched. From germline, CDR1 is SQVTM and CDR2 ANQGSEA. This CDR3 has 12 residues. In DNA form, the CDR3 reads TGCAGCGTTTCCCAGGGGGGATCGCCGCACACCTTC. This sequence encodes CSVSQGGSPHTF.

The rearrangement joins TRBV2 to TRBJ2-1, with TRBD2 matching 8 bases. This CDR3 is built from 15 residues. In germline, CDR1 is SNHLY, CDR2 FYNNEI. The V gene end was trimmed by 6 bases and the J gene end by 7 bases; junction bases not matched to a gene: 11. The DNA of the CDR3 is TGTGCCAGCAGGGGGGTCGGGGGGGCCAAAAATGAGCAGTTCTTC. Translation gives CASRGVGGAKNEQFF.

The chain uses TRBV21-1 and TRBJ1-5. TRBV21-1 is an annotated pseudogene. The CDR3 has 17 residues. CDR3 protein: CASRRNLATLHHQPQHF. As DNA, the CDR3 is TGTGCCAGCAGAAGAAACTTAGCTACATTGCATCATCAGCCCCAGCATTTT.

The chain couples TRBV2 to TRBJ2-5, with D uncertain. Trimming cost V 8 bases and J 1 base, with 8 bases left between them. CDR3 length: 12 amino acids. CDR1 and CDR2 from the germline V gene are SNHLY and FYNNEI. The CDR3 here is CASRGSQETQYF. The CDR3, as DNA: TGTGCCAGCCGAGGAAGCCAAGAGACCCAGTACTTC.

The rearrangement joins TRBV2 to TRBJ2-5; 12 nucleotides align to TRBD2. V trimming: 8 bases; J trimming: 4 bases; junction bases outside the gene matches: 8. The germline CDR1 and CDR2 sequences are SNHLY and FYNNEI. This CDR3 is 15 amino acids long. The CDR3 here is CASERLAGVGETQYF. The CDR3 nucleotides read TGTGCCAGCGAGAGACTAGCGGGGGTGGGAGAGACCCAGTACTTC.

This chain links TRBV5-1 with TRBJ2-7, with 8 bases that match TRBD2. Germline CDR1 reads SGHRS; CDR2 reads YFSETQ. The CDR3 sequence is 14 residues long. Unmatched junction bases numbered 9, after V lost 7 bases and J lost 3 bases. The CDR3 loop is CASQPGLGHYEQYF. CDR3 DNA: TGCGCCAGCCAACCGGGACTAGGTCACTACGAGCAGTACTTC.

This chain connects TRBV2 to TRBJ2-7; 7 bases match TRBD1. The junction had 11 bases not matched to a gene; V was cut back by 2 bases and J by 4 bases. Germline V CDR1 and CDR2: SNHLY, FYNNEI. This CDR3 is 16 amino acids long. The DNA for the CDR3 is TGTGCCAGCAGTGAATTTTTCGGTACAGGGGATTACGAGCAGTACTTC. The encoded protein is CASSEFFGTGDYEQYF.

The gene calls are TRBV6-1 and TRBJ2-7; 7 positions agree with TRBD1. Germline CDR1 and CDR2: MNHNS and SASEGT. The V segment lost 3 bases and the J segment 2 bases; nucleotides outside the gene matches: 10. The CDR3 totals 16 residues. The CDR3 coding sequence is TGTGCCAGCAGTGAGATCGACAGGGAAGGGGCCTACGAGCAGTACTTC. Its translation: CASSEIDREGAYEQYF.

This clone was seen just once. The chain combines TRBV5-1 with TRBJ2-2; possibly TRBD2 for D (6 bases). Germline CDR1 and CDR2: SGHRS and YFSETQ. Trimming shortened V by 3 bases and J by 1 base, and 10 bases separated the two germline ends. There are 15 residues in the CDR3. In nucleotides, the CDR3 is TGCGCCAGCAGCTCGGCCGGGGGGAACACCGGGGAGCTGTTTTTT. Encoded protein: CASSSAGGNTGELFF.

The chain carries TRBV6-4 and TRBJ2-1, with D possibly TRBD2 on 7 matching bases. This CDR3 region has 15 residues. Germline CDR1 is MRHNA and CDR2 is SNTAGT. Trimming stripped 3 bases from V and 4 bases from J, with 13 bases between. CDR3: CASSEGGGPYNEQFF. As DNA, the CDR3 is TGTGCCAGCAGTGAGGGGGGGGGCCCGTACAATGAGCAGTTCTTC.

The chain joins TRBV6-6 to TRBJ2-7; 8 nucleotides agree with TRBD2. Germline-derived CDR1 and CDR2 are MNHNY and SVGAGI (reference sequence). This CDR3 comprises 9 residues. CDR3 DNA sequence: TGTGTCGGGGGGGACGAGCAGTACTTC. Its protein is CVGGDEQYF.

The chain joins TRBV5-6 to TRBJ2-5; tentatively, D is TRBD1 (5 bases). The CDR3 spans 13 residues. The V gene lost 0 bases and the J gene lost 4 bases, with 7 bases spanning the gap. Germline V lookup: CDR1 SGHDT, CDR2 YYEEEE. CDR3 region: CASSLARGETQYF. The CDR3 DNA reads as TGTGCCAGCAGCTTGGCTAGGGGAGAGACCCAGTACTTC.